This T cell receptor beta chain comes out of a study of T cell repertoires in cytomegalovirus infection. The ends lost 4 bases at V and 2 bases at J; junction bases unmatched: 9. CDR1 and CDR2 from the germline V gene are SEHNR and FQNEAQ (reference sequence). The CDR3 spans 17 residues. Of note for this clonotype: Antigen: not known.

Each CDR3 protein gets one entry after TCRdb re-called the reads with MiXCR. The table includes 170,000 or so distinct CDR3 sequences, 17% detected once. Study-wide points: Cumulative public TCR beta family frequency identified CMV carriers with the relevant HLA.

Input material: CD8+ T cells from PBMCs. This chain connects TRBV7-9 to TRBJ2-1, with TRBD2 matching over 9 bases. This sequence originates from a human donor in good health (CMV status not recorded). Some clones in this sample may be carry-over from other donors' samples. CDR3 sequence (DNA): TGTGCCAGCAGCTCCCCCCTAGCGGGGCGGACCTACAATGAGCAGTTCTTC. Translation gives CASSSPLAGRTYNEQFF.